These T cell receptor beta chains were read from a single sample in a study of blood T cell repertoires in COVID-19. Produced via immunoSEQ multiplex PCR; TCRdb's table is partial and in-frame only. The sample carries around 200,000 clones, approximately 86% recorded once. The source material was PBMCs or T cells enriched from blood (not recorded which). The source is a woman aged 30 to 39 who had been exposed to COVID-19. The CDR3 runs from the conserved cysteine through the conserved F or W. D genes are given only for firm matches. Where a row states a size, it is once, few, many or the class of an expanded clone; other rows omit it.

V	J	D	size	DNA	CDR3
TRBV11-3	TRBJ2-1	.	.	TGTGCCAGCAGCCAGCAGGGGCTCTCCTACAATGAGCAGTTCTTC	CASSQQGLSYNEQFF
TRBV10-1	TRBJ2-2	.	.	TGCGCCAGCAGTGAACGTTGGGACACCAACACCGGGGAGCTGTTTTTT	CASSERWDTNTGELFF
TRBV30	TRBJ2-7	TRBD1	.	TGTGCCGGTTCCGGGACAGCCACCTACGAGCAGTACTTC	CAGSGTATYEQYF
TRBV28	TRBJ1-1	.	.	TGTGCCAGCACCGCCGAAGGGGCAGGAACTGAAGCTTTCTTT	CASTAEGAGTEAFF
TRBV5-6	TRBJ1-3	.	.	TGTGCCAGCAGCTTCAGAGGGGGCTCTGGAAACACCATATATTTT	CASSFRGGSGNTIYF
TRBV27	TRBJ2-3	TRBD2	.	TGTGCCAGCAGTTTGGAGCGGGGGGGAACAGATACGCAGTATTTT	CASSLERGGTDTQYF
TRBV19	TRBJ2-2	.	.	TGTGCCAGTAGTGCCCAGGGATTCACCGGGGAGCTGTTTTTT	CASSAQGFTGELFF
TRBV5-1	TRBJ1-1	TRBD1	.	TGCGCCAGCAGCTCTGAAGGACAGGGGGTAGGTGAAGCTTTCTTT	CASSSEGQGVGEAFF
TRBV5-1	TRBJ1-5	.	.	TGCGCCAGCAGCTTGGGCCAGGGATTCAATCAGCCCCAGCATTTT	CASSLGQGFNQPQHF
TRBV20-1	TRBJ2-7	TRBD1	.	TGCAGTGTGGACAGGGTCGGCGAGCAGTACTTC	CSVDRVGEQYF
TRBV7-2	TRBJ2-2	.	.	TGTGCCAGCAGCTTAGCGGGGTCTAGCCGGGGCACCGGGGAGCTGTTTTTT	CASSLAGSSRGTGELFF
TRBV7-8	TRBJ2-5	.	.	TGTGCCAGCAGCCCGCGGACTTGGCTGGATGGGACCCAGTACTTC	CASSPRTWLDGTQYF
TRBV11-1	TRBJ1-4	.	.	TGTGCCAGCAGCCCAGGAGGAAAGGGTGATGAAAAACTGTTTTTT	CASSPGGKGDEKLFF
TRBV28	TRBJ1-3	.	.	TGTGCCAGCAGTGCGTCAGGGTCTGGAAACACCATATATTTT	CASSASGSGNTIYF
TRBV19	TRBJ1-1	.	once	TGTGCCAGTAGTATTCTCCCTACAGGGTCGACTGAAGCTTTCTTT	CASSILPTGSTEAFF
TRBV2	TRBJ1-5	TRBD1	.	TGTGCCAGCAGCCGGACAGGGGGCGCGTTCCGCAATCAGCCCCAGCATTTT	CASSRTGGAFRNQPQHF
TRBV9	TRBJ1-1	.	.	TGTGCCAGCAGCGTAGGGACAGCGAACACTGAAGCTTTCTTT	CASSVGTANTEAFF
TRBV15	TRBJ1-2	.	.	TGTGCCACCAGCAGAGATAGGGGGGGCTATGGCTACACCTTC	CATSRDRGGYGYTF
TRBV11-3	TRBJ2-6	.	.	TGTGCCAGCAGCCGAGATTCTGGGGCCAACGTCCTGACTTTC	CASSRDSGANVLTF
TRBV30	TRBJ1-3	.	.	TGTGCCTGGAGCCCCCGATACAGGGACTCTGGAAACACCATATATTTT	CAWSPRYRDSGNTIYF
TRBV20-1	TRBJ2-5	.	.	TGCAGTGTTAGGAGGGAGACCCAGTACTTC	CSVRRETQYF
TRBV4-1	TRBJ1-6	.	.	TGCGCCAGCAGCCAAGAGTCAAGGTCCAGGGAAAGGCCCCTCCACTTT	CASSQESRSRERPLHF
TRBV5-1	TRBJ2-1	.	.	TGCGCCAGCAGCCGTGGGGGGGCAGGAGACAATGAGCAGTTCTTC	CASSRGGAGDNEQFF
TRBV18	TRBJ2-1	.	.	TGTGCCAGTCGGGCAGGGGACAATGAGCAGTTCTTC	CASRAGDNEQFF
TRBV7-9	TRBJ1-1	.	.	TGTGCCAGCAGCTTAGGCCAGGGAATTACTGAAGCTTTCTTT	CASSLGQGITEAFF
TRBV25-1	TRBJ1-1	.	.	TGTGCCAGCAGTGCGGCGGGCCTTATGAACACTGAAGCTTTCTTT	CASSAAGLMNTEAFF
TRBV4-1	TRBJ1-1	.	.	TGCGCCAGCAGCCAACCCTATATCGAAACCGAAACTGAAGCTTTCTTT	CASSQPYIETETEAFF
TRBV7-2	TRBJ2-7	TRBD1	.	TGTGCCACCCGACAGGGGGCTGCCTACGAGCAGTACTTC	CATRQGAAYEQYF
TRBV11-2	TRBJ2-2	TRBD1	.	TGTGCCAGCCGCCGGGGGACAGGGGTGGGCACCGGGGAGCTGTTTTTT	CASRRGTGVGTGELFF
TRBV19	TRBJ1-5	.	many	TGTGCCAGTAGGACAGGTGGGGGAAGTTATCAGCCCCAGCATTTT	CASRTGGGSYQPQHF
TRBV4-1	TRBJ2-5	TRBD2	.	TGCGCCAGCAGCCTATCAGGGCGGGTCGGACTAGCGGGGGGGCGAGAGACCCAGTACTTC	CASSLSGRVGLAGGRETQYF
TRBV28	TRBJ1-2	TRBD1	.	TGTGCCACTACCCCCTGGGGACAGGGCTACACCTTC	CATTPWGQGYTF
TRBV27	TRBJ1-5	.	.	TGTGCCAGCAGTCCAGGGTTTAATCAGCCCCAGCATTTT	CASSPGFNQPQHF
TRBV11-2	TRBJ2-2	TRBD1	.	TGTGCCAGCAGCTCCGGGACAGGGGTGGTCGGGGAGCTGTTTTTT	CASSSGTGVVGELFF